This record looks at one T cell receptor beta chain sequence and its context. These data belong to a study of blood T cell repertoires in COVID-19. As for the study in general: Acute and convalescent COVID-19 samples came from the United States, Italy and Spain. T cells, B-cell-depleted T cells, or PBMCs provided the cDNA or gDNA that served as material.

V lost 1 base to trimming and J lost 4 bases; unmatched junction nucleotides: 5. The length of the CDR3 is 16 residues. CDR1 and CDR2 (germline): LGHDT, YNNKEL (reference sequence). Per the authors' pipeline: Amplification with reference gene primers provided the estimates of nucleated cell counts. The table came from immunoSEQ multiplex PCR; TCRdb's copy has only in-frame clones and leaves some out. V, J and clone size derive from that table, while D and trimming were established from the DNA sequence. The repertoire holds some 200,000 clones, with roughly 80% as singletons. The origin of this receptor is a woman aged 80 or older with acute or convalescent COVID-19. The V call is TRBV3-1 (or the pseudogene TRBV3-2), the J call TRBJ2-7, with 12 bases matching TRBD2. The sample taken for sequencing was peripheral blood. This CDR3 reads CASSQGIGLAGYEQYF. The CDR3, as DNA: TGTGCCAGCAGCCAAGGTATTGGACTAGCGGGGTACGAGCAGTACTTC.